This TCR beta chain was documented in a study of blood T cell repertoires in COVID-19. Study context: The samples span acute and convalescent COVID-19 from the United States, Italy and Spain. From T cells, B-cell-depleted T cells, or PBMCs came the material, which was cDNA or gDNA.

In the original workflow: By means of reference gene primer amplification, nucleated cell counts were estimated. Assay used: immunoSEQ multiplex PCR; TCRdb lists only in-frame clones, some missing. That table is the source of V, J and clone size, and D and trimming were worked out from the DNA. This sample has about 180,000 clones, with roughly 86% found just once. The V and J ends lost 0 bases and 1 base, in that order; junction bases with no gene match: 5. This CDR3 region has 17 residues. Germline loops: CDR1 SGHRS, CDR2 YFSETQ. The count of this clone is one. This chain connects TRBV5-1 to TRBJ2-1; 9 positions match TRBD1. Sequenced: peripheral blood. The sequence was collected from a woman aged 25 to 39 with active or convalescent COVID-19. CDR3 nucleotide sequence: TGCGCCAGCAGCTTGGGACCCGGGACAGGGTCCTACAATGAGCAGTTCTTC. This gives the protein CASSLGPGTGSYNEQFF.